Listed below are T cell receptor beta chains from one sample, sequenced in a study of blood T cell repertoires in COVID-19. The protocol was immunoSEQ multiplex PCR, while the TCRdb copy is restricted to in-frame clones and leaves out a portion. The table records around 140,000 clones, about 80% of them present only once. Sequencing was done on a sample of peripheral blood. These receptors all stem from a woman between 55 and 75 years old with acute or convalescent COVID-19. CDR3s include the opening cysteine and the closing phenylalanine or tryptophan. Each record gives: V gene, clone size, D gene, J gene, CDR3 protein, CDR3 DNA. The D gene is left open where the match is weak. Some rows have no size entry. The others give once, few or many, or a class for an expanded clone.

v_gene: TRBV15
abundance: .
d_gene: TRBD1
j_gene: TRBJ2-5
CDR3aa: CATSRTQGVGETQYF
CDR3nt: TGTGCCACCAGCAGGACCCAGGGGGTGGGAGAGACCCAGTACTTC

v_gene: TRBV29-1
abundance: .
d_gene: TRBD2
j_gene: TRBJ2-2
CDR3aa: CSVAGTSGISGTGELFF
CDR3nt: TGCAGCGTCGCCGGGACTAGCGGGATCTCGGGGACCGGGGAGCTGTTTTTT

v_gene: TRBV7-2
abundance: few
d_gene: TRBD2
j_gene: TRBJ2-3
CDR3aa: CASSYPGLAGADTQYF
CDR3nt: TGTGCCAGCAGCTATCCGGGACTAGCGGGCGCAGATACGCAGTATTTT

v_gene: TRBV13
abundance: .
d_gene: TRBD2
j_gene: TRBJ2-7
CDR3aa: CASSLGGLAGYEQYF
CDR3nt: TGTGCCAGCAGCTTAGGCGGACTAGCGGGCTACGAGCAGTACTTC

v_gene: TRBV6-5
abundance: .
d_gene: TRBD1
j_gene: TRBJ2-3
CDR3aa: CASSYSGQGLRYF
CDR3nt: TGTGCCAGCAGTTACTCCGGACAGGGTTTGCGGTATTTT

v_gene: TRBV28
abundance: .
d_gene: .
j_gene: TRBJ2-1
CDR3aa: CASSSILQGYNEQFF
CDR3nt: TGTGCCAGCAGCTCCATTTTACAGGGATACAATGAGCAGTTCTTC

v_gene: TRBV4-1
abundance: .
d_gene: .
j_gene: TRBJ1-4
CDR3aa: CASSQRGATNEKLFF
CDR3nt: TGCGCCAGCAGCCAACGCGGAGCAACTAATGAAAAACTGTTTTTT

v_gene: TRBV24-1
abundance: .
d_gene: .
j_gene: TRBJ2-5
CDR3aa: CATSAGDFQETQYF
CDR3nt: TGTGCCACCAGTGCCGGTGACTTCCAAGAGACCCAGTACTTC

v_gene: TRBV9
abundance: .
d_gene: .
j_gene: TRBJ2-1
CDR3aa: CASSADGSSYNEQFF
CDR3nt: TGTGCCAGCAGCGCCGACGGGAGCTCCTACAATGAGCAGTTCTTC

v_gene: TRBV2
abundance: .
d_gene: .
j_gene: TRBJ2-7
CDR3aa: CASTRDRDSVYEQYF
CDR3nt: TGTGCCAGCACCCGTGACCGGGATTCGGTCTACGAGCAGTACTTC

v_gene: TRBV11-3
abundance: .
d_gene: .
j_gene: TRBJ2-7
CDR3aa: CASSYSGGVEQYF
CDR3nt: TGTGCCAGCAGCTACAGCGGAGGGGTCGAGCAGTACTTC

v_gene: TRBV6-1
abundance: .
d_gene: .
j_gene: TRBJ2-7
CDR3aa: CASSEFILSYEQYF
CDR3nt: TGTGCCAGCAGTGAATTTATACTATCCTACGAGCAGTACTTC

v_gene: TRBV29-1
abundance: once
d_gene: TRBD2
j_gene: TRBJ2-7
CDR3aa: CSVEDRDFGGGYEQYF
CDR3nt: TGCAGCGTTGAAGACCGGGACTTCGGCGGGGGTTACGAGCAGTACTTC

v_gene: TRBV6-5
abundance: .
d_gene: TRBD2
j_gene: TRBJ2-3
CDR3aa: CASSSGGRAADTQYF
CDR3nt: TGTGCCAGCAGTTCCGGCGGGAGAGCCGCAGATACGCAGTATTTT

v_gene: TRBV20-1
abundance: .
d_gene: .
j_gene: TRBJ2-5
CDR3aa: CSASSRGDQETQYF
CDR3nt: TGCAGTGCTAGTAGCAGGGGAGATCAAGAGACCCAGTACTTC